Listed below are T cell receptor beta chains from one sample, sequenced in a study of OX40 agonist ivuxolimab in advanced cancers. Sequencing was performed with immunoSEQ multiplex PCR; in TCRdb, only in-frame clones are kept and a portion is missing. The table has more than 35,000 clones, roughly 80% seen once; the top ten hold approximately 13%. Sequencing was performed on CD4+ or CD8+ T cells sorted from blood, taken in a trial of the OX40 agonist ivuxolimab. The receptors were sampled from an adult with an advanced solid tumor such as melanoma, head and neck, liver or kidney cancer. Each CDR3 is given with its conserved first and last residue. Each record gives: V gene, D gene, clone size, J gene, CDR3 protein, CDR3 DNA. A D gene is named only where the DNA matches it firmly. Clone size is given for some rows only: seen once, a few or many times, or a class if the clone is expanded.

TRBV19	NA	NA	TRBJ1-1	CASSIPTENTEAFF	TGTGCCAGTAGTATCCCTACGGAGAACACTGAAGCTTTCTTT
TRBV5-4	NA	NA	TRBJ2-1	CASSYRLAAGGDEQFF	TGTGCCAGCAGCTATCGACTAGCGGCAGGGGGCGATGAGCAGTTCTTC
TRBV6-1	NA	NA	TRBJ2-1	CASRTGPREQFF	TGTGCCAGCAGAACAGGCCCCCGGGAGCAGTTCTTC
TRBV15	NA	NA	TRBJ2-1	CATSREALLLNNEQFF	TGTGCCACCAGCAGAGAGGCGCTATTACTTAATAATGAGCAGTTCTTC
TRBV29-1	NA	NA	TRBJ1-5	CSVEAGGNQPQHF	TGCAGCGTTGAAGCAGGGGGCAATCAGCCCCAGCATTTT
TRBV10-2	TRBD2	NA	TRBJ2-5	CASRTEAGAEETQYF	TGCGCCAGCAGAACCGAAGCGGGAGCTGAGGAGACCCAGTACTTC
TRBV7-2	NA	NA	TRBJ1-5	CASSSYSNQPQHF	TGTGCCAGCAGCTCCTATAGCAATCAGCCCCAGCATTTT
TRBV29-1	NA	NA	TRBJ1-1	CSVSDGNTEAFF	TGCAGCGTATCGGACGGGAACACTGAAGCTTTCTTT
TRBV27	NA	NA	TRBJ2-7	CASSLRGAIAAQYEQYF	TGTGCCAGCAGTTTAAGGGGCGCTATAGCGGCCCAATACGAGCAGTACTTC
TRBV27	NA	NA	TRBJ1-2	CASSEGKDGYTF	TGTGCCAGCTCAGAGGGGAAGGATGGCTACACCTTC
TRBV5-1	TRBD1	NA	TRBJ2-4	CASSPGQAVDIQYF	TGCGCCAGCAGCCCGGGACAGGCCGTGGACATTCAGTACTTC
TRBV11-2	TRBD1	NA	TRBJ1-3	CASSLSLTPTGDFGNTIYF	TGTGCCAGCAGCTTATCGCTAACCCCGACAGGGGACTTCGGAAACACCATATATTTT
TRBV29-1	NA	NA	TRBJ2-1	CSVERSYNEQFF	TGCAGCGTTGAGCGGTCCTACAATGAGCAGTTCTTC
TRBV10-3	TRBD1	NA	TRBJ1-2	CAISGTGKNYGYTF	TGTGCCATCAGTGGGACAGGGAAGAACTATGGCTACACCTTC
TRBV5-1	TRBD1	NA	TRBJ2-3	CASSPKGQGSTDTQYF	TGCGCCAGCAGCCCTAAGGGACAGGGAAGCACAGATACGCAGTATTTT
TRBV9	TRBD1	NA	TRBJ2-1	CASSLTDRGGSYNEQFF	TGTGCCAGCAGCCTGACAGACAGGGGGGGTTCCTACAATGAGCAGTTCTTC
TRBV11-2	TRBD2	NA	TRBJ2-1	CASSSAGGSVVVNEQFF	TGTGCCAGCAGCTCTGCTGGCGGGAGCGTTGTTGTCAATGAGCAGTTCTTC
TRBV6-1	NA	NA	TRBJ2-1	CASSESPGYEQFF	TGTGCCAGCAGTGAATCCCCGGGGTATGAGCAGTTCTTC
TRBV27	NA	once	TRBJ2-1	CASSFRGGRDNEQFF	TGTGCCAGCAGTTTTCGAGGAGGTCGGGACAATGAGCAGTTCTTC
TRBV7-9	TRBD1	NA	TRBJ1-3	CASSKQGSGNTIYF	TGTGCCAGCAGCAAACAGGGGTCTGGAAACACCATATATTTT
TRBV2	NA	NA	TRBJ2-2	CASSEGQSNTGELFF	TGTGCCAGCAGTGAAGGACAATCGAACACCGGGGAGCTGTTTTTT
TRBV11-2	TRBD2	NA	TRBJ2-3	CASSFLAGAGTDTQYF	TGTGCCAGCAGCTTCCTAGCGGGAGCTGGCACAGATACGCAGTATTTT
TRBV7-3	NA	NA	TRBJ2-1	CASSLPGARYNEQFF	TGTGCCAGCAGCTTACCAGGGGCTAGGTACAATGAGCAGTTCTTC
TRBV6-1	NA	NA	TRBJ1-2	CASSALTASAGYTF	TGTGCCAGCAGCGCGCTTACAGCCTCGGCTGGCTACACCTTC
TRBV6-5	TRBD2	NA	TRBJ2-7	CASSTGALAGAEQYF	TGTGCCAGCAGCACAGGGGCACTAGCGGGAGCGGAGCAGTACTTC
TRBV7-6	TRBD1	few	TRBJ2-2	CASQDRGRINGELFF	TGTGCCAGTCAGGACAGGGGGCGAATAAACGGGGAGCTGTTTTTT
TRBV29-1	TRBD1	once	TRBJ2-3	CSVEKDRTAGDTQYF	TGCAGCGTTGAAAAGGACAGGACGGCAGGAGATACGCAGTATTTT
TRBV2	TRBD2	once	TRBJ2-5	CASGGGLAGAVGVGETQYF	TGTGCCAGCGGAGGGGGACTAGCGGGAGCAGTGGGTGTCGGGGAGACCCAGTACTTC
TRBV7-3	NA	NA	TRBJ2-3	CASASGGAGTDTQYF	TGTGCCAGCGCATCTGGCGGAGCCGGCACAGATACGCAGTATTTT
TRBV5-1	NA	NA	TRBJ1-3	CASSLEGTFSGNTIYF	TGCGCCAGCAGCCTGGAAGGGACCTTCTCTGGAAACACCATATATTTT
TRBV20-1	TRBD2	NA	TRBJ2-1	CSAEWGLAEFF	TGCAGTGCGGAGTGGGGACTAGCGGAGTTCTTC
TRBV10-3	TRBD1	NA	TRBJ1-1	CAIRRTGGANTEAFF	TGTGCCATCCGACGGACAGGGGGCGCAAACACTGAAGCTTTCTTT
TRBV27	NA	once	TRBJ1-1	CASSLYGNTEAFF	TGTGCCAGCAGTTTATACGGGAACACTGAAGCTTTCTTT
TRBV27	NA	NA	TRBJ2-1	CASSLGSSYYNEQFF	TGTGCCAGCAGTTTGGGTTCCTCCTACTACAATGAGCAGTTCTTC
TRBV9	NA	NA	TRBJ2-5	CASSVEDGRAPRGTQETQYF	TGTGCCAGCAGCGTAGAAGACGGCCGGGCTCCAAGAGGGACGCAAGAGACCCAGTACTTC
TRBV18	NA	NA	TRBJ2-5	CASSDYGLQETQYF	TGTGCCAGCTCAGATTACGGACTACAAGAGACCCAGTACTTC
TRBV27	NA	NA	TRBJ2-3	CASSLGTRTDTQYF	TGTGCCAGCAGTCTAGGGACGCGAACAGATACGCAGTATTTT
TRBV2	NA	NA	TRBJ1-6	CASSVVGVPLHF	TGTGCCAGCAGTGTTGTGGGTGTACCCCTCCACTTT
TRBV27	NA	NA	TRBJ1-2	CASSLKGSYGYTF	TGTGCCAGCAGTTTAAAGGGTAGCTATGGCTACACCTTC
TRBV6-1	TRBD1	NA	TRBJ1-2	CASSEGRDSSLYGYTF	TGTGCCAGCAGTGAAGGACGGGACAGCAGCCTCTATGGCTACACCTTC
TRBV19	TRBD2	NA	TRBJ2-5	CASSTGRETQYF	TGTGCCAGTAGTACCGGGAGGGAGACCCAGTACTTC